This T cell receptor (beta chain) was recorded in a study of blood T cell repertoires in COVID-19. As for the study in general: PBMCs, B-cell-depleted T cells, or T cells were the source of the cDNA or gDNA that made up the material.

The ends lost 4 bases at V and 4 bases at J; junction bases unmatched: 7. Germline V gene lookup returns CDR1 SEHNR and CDR2 FQNEAQ (reference sequence). The CDR3 totals 15 residues. Authors' data handling: Amplification of reference gene primers was used by the study to estimate nucleated cell counts. The method was immunoSEQ multiplex PCR; TCRdb's version includes in-frame clones alone and lacks a portion of them. The V and J calls and clone size are taken from that table; D and trimming were inferred from the DNA. The table lists approximately 100,000 clones, about 85% of them singletons, with about an eighth in the top ten.

This TCR came from a human donor in a cohort sampled during active COVID-19. The sample taken for sequencing was peripheral blood. The chain carries TRBV7-9 and TRBJ1-1; 9 bases line up with TRBD1. CDR3 sequence (DNA): TGTGCCAGCAGCTCGTACAGGGGGCACGGCACTGAAGCTTTCTTT. Residues: CASSSYRGHGTEAFF.